Sequencing of this TCR beta chain was carried out in a study of PD-1 blockade in classical Hodgkin lymphoma. In regard to this clone: Its target is unknown.

V dropped 6 bases and J dropped 2 bases, with 8 bases sitting between them. The CDR3 runs 13 residues. CDR1 is SGHAT, CDR2 FQDESV, per germline (reference sequence). Every patient had relapsed following autologous stem cell transplantation, and cohorts differed in brentuximab vedotin exposure. Profiling relied on immunoSEQ multiplex PCR, and the TCRdb table lists in-frame clones only, not all of them. The sample yields about 85,000 clones, about 90% seen once. Regarding the study as a whole: Initiation of nivolumab under 1 year after ASCT led to exclusion of patients. Lower baseline TCR diversity was reported for newly diagnosed patients than for healthy donors. Still unresolved is the cause of the repertoire differences, which may be disease activity or prior therapy.

The V call is TRBV11-1, the J call TRBJ2-1; tentatively, D is TRBD1 (6 bases). Sequences were derived from peripheral blood mononuclear cells (PBMCs), sampled before the second cycle of nivolumab. This clonotype was sampled from a human donor with classical Hodgkin lymphoma. CDR3 sequence reads: CASRGAPYNEQFF. The CDR3 DNA reads TGTGCCAGCAGGGGGGCCCCCTACAATGAGCAGTTCTTC.